This TCR beta chain was retrieved from a study of shared clonotypes between healthy human individuals. Study in general: CD4 naive and memory got three plates each, CD8 naive two, CD8 memory one. Whole-study findings and limits: Represented diversity (both genetic and exposure-history) was limited by the small number of donors. The rarefaction results pointed to incomplete sorted-subset sequencing despite large depth.

TCRdb keeps only in-frame clones here, not all; method: immunoSEQ multiplex PCR. The sample lists 1.4 million or so clones, about 98.5% occurring once. The CDR3 spans 18 residues. Note on this clone: Its antigen is as yet unknown.

The sequencing input was naive CD4+ T cells sorted from blood. Subset given: CD45RA+ positively selected. This receptor was obtained from a man aged 25-40 years in good health. The chain has TRBV21-1 and TRBJ2-4; the table names TRBD2, a call not compared with the DNA. TRBV21-1 has pseudogene status. The DNA of the CDR3 is TGTGCCAGCAGCAGGGGGACTGAAGATCAGGGAACCAAAAACATTCAGTACTTC. It codes for CASSRGTEDQGTKNIQYF.